This T cell receptor beta chain is from a study of CD8+ T cells in alopecia areata. Study at large: Patients given treatment had severity scored by the percentage of scalp area affected. Whole-study results and caveats: Uncertainty remains about how baseline CD8+ expansion links to response, with one nonresponder. Elevated clonality characterized lesional scalp relative to normal scalp, particularly in alopecia totalis/universalis.

As to treatment: oral pan-JAK inhibitor, 5-10 mg twice daily. Starting from PBMCs, sorting isolated CD4+ and CD8+ T cells. Isolated RNA was reverse transcribed into cDNA used as the sequencing template. Method: immunoSEQ multiplex PCR; TCRdb's copy keeps in-frame clones and lacks some. Among about 140,000 clones, about 88% were seen once, and the ten largest hold less than 15%. Comment on this clone: Antigen specificity is unknown.

Germline V lookup: CDR1 MNHEY, CDR2 SVGAGI. The CDR3 is 13 residues long. V lost 0 bases and J 7 bases, leaving 9 bases between the germline ends. The starting material was CD8+ T cells sorted from blood, obtained at week 4, from a patient treated with tofacitinib. The V gene is TRBV6-5, the J gene TRBJ1-1; D unclear. The origin of this receptor is a human donor with alopecia areata. CDR3 sequence (DNA): TGTGCCAGCAGTTACTCAACCGGGGATGAAGCTTTCTTT. This codes for CASSYSTGDEAFF.